A selection of T cell receptor beta chains follows, all from one sample in a study of identical twins. TCRdb re-analysed the 5' RACE reads in MiXCR, keeping a single row per CDR3 protein. Of approximately 680,000 distinct CDR3 sequences listed, roughly 7.1% are singletons. This sample was shared with a second study, whose subject was yellow fever vaccine responses in identical twins.

Sample: PBMCs. Every receptor here comes from a woman under 30 in good health. Both conserved end residues are part of each CDR3. D genes are given only for firm matches. Rows may omit the clone size; those that give it use once, few, many or a size class.

d_gene	abundance	j_gene	v_gene	CDR3aa	CDR3nt
NA	few	TRBJ2-5	TRBV11-2	CASSLDPRGATPQETQYF	TGTGCCAGCAGCTTAGATCCCCGGGGGGCCACCCCCCAAGAGACCCAGTACTTC
TRBD2	few	TRBJ2-3	TRBV19	CASSIKGQLAGGDTQYF	TGTGCCAGTAGTATAAAGGGCCAACTAGCGGGAGGTGATACGCAGTATTTT
NA	NA	TRBJ2-5	TRBV28	CASSFSGPNPQKTQYF	TGTGCCAGCAGTTTTTCGGGACCCAATCCCCAAAAGACCCAGTACTTC
TRBD1	NA	TRBJ2-7	TRBV5-1	CAGSLARQGAYEQYF	TGCGCCGGCAGCTTGGCTCGGCAGGGGGCCTACGAGCAGTACTTC
TRBD2	few	TRBJ2-1	TRBV7-9	CASSGLDSYNEQFF	TGTGCCAGCAGCGGACTAGACTCCTACAATGAGCAGTTCTTC
TRBD2	NA	TRBJ2-1	TRBV7-3	CASSLYSSSGSDEQFF	TGTGCCAGCAGCTTATATTCGAGTAGCGGGAGCGATGAGCAGTTCTTC
NA	many	TRBJ2-1	TRBV12-3/TRBV12-4	CASSLGTLLNEQFF	TGTGCCAGCAGTTTAGGTACGCTCCTGAATGAGCAGTTCTTC
TRBD1	NA	TRBJ2-4	TRBV4-1	CASSTGTGNIQYF	TGCGCCAGCAGCACCGGGACAGGAAACATTCAGTACTTC
NA	few	TRBJ1-2	TRBV14	CASSPGPNFGYGYTF	TGTGCCAGCAGCCCGGGACCGAACTTTGGCTATGGCTACACCTTC
NA	many	TRBJ2-5	TRBV12-3/TRBV12-4	CASSLAGGRRKETQYF	TGTGCCAGCAGTTTAGCGGGGGGGCGGAGGAAAGAGACCCAGTACTTC
TRBD2	many	TRBJ2-2	TRBV20-1	CSARRAGGRTGELFF	TGCAGTGCTAGGAGAGCGGGGGGTCGGACCGGGGAGCTGTTTTTT
TRBD2	many	TRBJ2-3	TRBV7-2	CASSPRLAGRADTQYF	TGTGCCAGCAGCCCAAGACTAGCGGGGAGGGCAGATACGCAGTATTTT
NA	many	TRBJ2-1	TRBV5-1	CASSFRTRSSYNEQFF	TGCGCCAGCAGCTTTCGGACACGAAGCTCCTACAATGAGCAGTTCTTC
TRBD2	few	TRBJ2-5	TRBV7-9	CASRTSGARTVQETQYF	TGTGCCAGCAGGACTAGCGGGGCCAGGACCGTCCAAGAGACCCAGTACTTC
NA	few	TRBJ2-5	TRBV29-1	CSVESRSETQYF	TGCAGCGTCGAATCGCGGTCGGAGACCCAGTACTTC
NA	NA	TRBJ2-5	TRBV2	CASAMGGQQETQYF	TGTGCCAGCGCGATGGGGGGTCAGCAGGAGACCCAGTACTTC
NA	NA	TRBJ1-4	TRBV2	CASSEGPAPNEKLFF	TGTGCCAGCAGTGAAGGTCCAGCCCCTAATGAAAAACTGTTTTTT
TRBD2	few	TRBJ2-5	TRBV3-1	CASSQGFSGSSGETQYF	TGTGCCAGCAGCCAAGGTTTTAGCGGGAGCTCAGGGGAGACCCAGTACTTC
NA	many	TRBJ1-1	TRBV12-3/TRBV12-4	CASSPGGQWDTEAFF	TGTGCCAGCAGTCCCGGGGGGCAATGGGACACTGAAGCTTTCTTT
TRBD1	NA	TRBJ1-6	TRBV19	CASSAPGQINSPLHF	TGTGCCAGTAGTGCGCCGGGACAGATTAATTCACCCCTCCACTTT
NA	NA	TRBJ2-7	TRBV29-1	CSVNGGKGISYEQYF	TGCAGCGTTAACGGGGGAAAAGGAATATCCTACGAGCAGTACTTC
TRBD1	few	TRBJ2-1	TRBV4-1	CASSQPGQGAYNEQFF	TGCGCCAGCAGCCAACCAGGACAGGGAGCCTACAATGAGCAGTTCTTC
NA	many	TRBJ2-5	TRBV29-1	CSVEYGGRETQYF	TGCAGCGTTGAGTATGGAGGGCGTGAGACCCAGTACTTC
NA	many	TRBJ2-7	TRBV3-1	CASSQVEGGAYEQYF	TGTGCCAGCAGCCAAGTAGAAGGGGGTGCCTACGAGCAGTACTTC
NA	many	TRBJ2-1	TRBV10-2	CATTRTELYNEQFF	TGCGCCACAACCCGGACAGAACTTTACAATGAGCAGTTCTTC
TRBD2	many	TRBJ2-1	TRBV7-6	CASSLEMGLAAGEQFF	TGTGCCAGCAGCTTAGAAATGGGACTAGCGGCGGGAGAGCAGTTCTTC
NA	NA	TRBJ2-2	TRBV2	CASSEAGTASAGELFF	TGTGCCAGCAGTGAAGCCGGGACTGCCTCCGCCGGGGAGCTGTTTTTT
NA	many	TRBJ2-2	TRBV3-1	CASSQEGAGNTGELFF	TGTGCCAGCAGCCAAGAAGGAGCAGGGAACACCGGGGAGCTGTTTTTT
NA	many	TRBJ2-7	TRBV9	CASSVGTGAYEQYF	TGTGCCAGCAGCGTCGGGACGGGAGCCTACGAGCAGTACTTC
NA	many	TRBJ1-6	TRBV5-8	CASSSRDKNSPLHF	TGTGCCAGCAGCTCCCGGGACAAAAATTCACCCCTCCACTTT
NA	few	TRBJ2-3	TRBV5-1	CASGGGYTDTQYF	TGCGCCAGCGGTGGGGGATACACAGATACGCAGTATTTT
TRBD1	few	TRBJ2-1	TRBV5-1	CASSRRDRGLASETYNEQFF	TGCGCCAGCAGCCGCCGGGACAGGGGGTTGGCTAGCGAAACCTACAATGAGCAGTTCTTC
TRBD1	NA	TRBJ2-3	TRBV2	CATGGQGVSDTQYF	TGTGCCACAGGGGGACAGGGTGTTTCAGATACGCAGTATTTT
TRBD2	NA	TRBJ2-1	TRBV7-3	CASSLALSSGRHEQFF	TGTGCCAGCAGCTTAGCCCTCTCTAGCGGGAGGCATGAGCAGTTCTTC
NA	few	TRBJ2-5	TRBV7-8	CASSFAGFQETQYF	TGTGCCAGCAGCTTTGCAGGTTTCCAAGAGACCCAGTACTTC
TRBD2	many	TRBJ2-5	TRBV29-1	CSIGKTSGGAGLYF	TGCAGCATAGGCAAAACTAGCGGGGGGGCCGGCCTCTACTTC
NA	many	TRBJ2-1	TRBV15	CATSRDLGLDNEQFF	TGTGCCACCAGCAGAGATCTCGGACTCGACAATGAGCAGTTCTTC
NA	NA	TRBJ2-3	TRBV4-2	CASSQFDFKITDTQYF	TGTGCCAGCAGCCAGTTCGACTTCAAAATCACAGATACGCAGTATTTT
TRBD2	many	TRBJ2-1	TRBV5-1	CASSLAVAGGRSNEQFF	TGCGCCAGCAGCTTGGCCGTAGCGGGGGGAAGAAGCAATGAGCAGTTCTTC
NA	NA	TRBJ2-1	TRBV3-1	CATSQDLPSAFFNEQFF	TGTGCCACCAGCCAGGATCTTCCTTCAGCGTTTTTCAATGAGCAGTTCTTC
NA	many	TRBJ2-5	TRBV15	CATSRDGTQETQYF	TGTGCCACCAGCAGAGACGGGACCCAAGAGACCCAGTACTTC
NA	NA	TRBJ2-3	TRBV3-1	CASSHVVSDTQYF	TGTGCCAGCAGCCACGTGGTCTCTGATACGCAGTATTTT
TRBD1	many	TRBJ2-7	TRBV10-3	CAINGDRGNEQYF	TGTGCCATCAACGGGGACAGGGGTAACGAGCAGTACTTC
TRBD2	many	TRBJ2-1	TRBV5-1	CASSLSGSGVLQYNEQFF	TGCGCCAGCAGCTTGAGTGGTAGCGGGGTGTTACAGTACAATGAGCAGTTCTTC
NA	NA	TRBJ2-5	TRBV20-1	CSAREEGTIGETQYF	TGCAGTGCTAGAGAAGAAGGGACGATTGGAGAGACCCAGTACTTC
TRBD2	many	TRBJ2-1	TRBV10-2	CASRSGSVNEQFF	TGCGCCAGCAGGAGCGGGAGTGTCAATGAGCAGTTCTTC
NA	NA	TRBJ1-1	TRBV7-9	CASSSGQLGTEAFF	TGTGCCAGCAGCTCAGGACAGCTCGGCACTGAAGCTTTCTTT
NA	many	TRBJ1-2	TRBV9	CASSVAEADFNYGYTF	TGTGCCAGCAGCGTAGCTGAGGCAGACTTTAACTATGGCTACACCTTC
NA	NA	TRBJ2-1	TRBV25-1	CASSDRWNEQFF	TGTGCCAGCAGTGATAGATGGAATGAGCAGTTCTTC
NA	many	TRBJ1-1	TRBV10-3	CAISESVDTEAFF	TGTGCCATCAGTGAAAGTGTGGACACTGAAGCTTTCTTT